This T cell receptor beta chain was sequenced for a study of T-cell memory formation after mild COVID-19. This clonotype was seen many times. Its antigen is currently unknown. Whole-study results and caveats: Within pre-infection memory, some responding clones were found, suggesting cross-reactive memory joined. Later expanders leaned toward CD4+, whereas clones contracting from day 15 to 85 were balanced CD4/CD8.

TCRdb independently ran MiXCR on the 5' RACE reads; one entry per CDR3 protein. The sample records a few hundred thousand distinct CDR3 sequences, 28% being singletons. Between the trimmed V and J ends, which lost 0 bases and 4 bases, there was a span of 10 bases. The length of the CDR3 is 16 residues. Germline CDR1 reads MNHEY; CDR2 reads SVGAGI. The sample taken for sequencing was PBMCs or a T cell subset sorted from them (not recorded which). The gene calls are TRBV6-5 and TRBJ2-6; a possible D gene is TRBD1 (6 bases). The receptor comes from an adult woman who had mild COVID-19 (a few samples of this study predate the infection). Cell type and time point are not known. The CDR3: CASSYSLGAGANVLTF. In nucleotides, the CDR3 is TGTGCCAGCAGTTACTCATTGGGGGCAGGGGCCAACGTCCTGACTTTC.